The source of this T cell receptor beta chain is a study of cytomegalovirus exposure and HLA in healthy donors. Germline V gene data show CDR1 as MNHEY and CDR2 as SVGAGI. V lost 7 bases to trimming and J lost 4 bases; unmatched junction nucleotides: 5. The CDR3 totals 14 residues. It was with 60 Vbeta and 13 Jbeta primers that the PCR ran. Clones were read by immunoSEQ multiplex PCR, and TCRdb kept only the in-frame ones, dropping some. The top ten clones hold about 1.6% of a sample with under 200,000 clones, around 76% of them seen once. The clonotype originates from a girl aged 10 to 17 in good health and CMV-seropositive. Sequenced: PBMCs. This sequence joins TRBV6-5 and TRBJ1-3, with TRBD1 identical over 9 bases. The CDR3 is CASTRQGDGNTIYF. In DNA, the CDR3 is TGTGCCAGCACAAGACAGGGGGACGGAAACACCATATATTTT.